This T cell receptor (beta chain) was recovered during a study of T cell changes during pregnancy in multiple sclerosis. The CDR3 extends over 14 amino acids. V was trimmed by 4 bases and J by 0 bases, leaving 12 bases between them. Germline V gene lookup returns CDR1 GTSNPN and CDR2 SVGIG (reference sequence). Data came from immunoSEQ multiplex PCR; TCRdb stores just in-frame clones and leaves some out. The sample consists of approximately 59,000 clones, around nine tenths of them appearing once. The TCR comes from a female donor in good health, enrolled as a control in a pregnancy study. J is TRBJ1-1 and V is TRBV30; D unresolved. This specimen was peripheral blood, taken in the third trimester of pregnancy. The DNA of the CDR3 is TGTGCCTGGAAACATTATAGCATGAACACTGAAGCTTTCTTT. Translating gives CAWKHYSMNTEAFF.